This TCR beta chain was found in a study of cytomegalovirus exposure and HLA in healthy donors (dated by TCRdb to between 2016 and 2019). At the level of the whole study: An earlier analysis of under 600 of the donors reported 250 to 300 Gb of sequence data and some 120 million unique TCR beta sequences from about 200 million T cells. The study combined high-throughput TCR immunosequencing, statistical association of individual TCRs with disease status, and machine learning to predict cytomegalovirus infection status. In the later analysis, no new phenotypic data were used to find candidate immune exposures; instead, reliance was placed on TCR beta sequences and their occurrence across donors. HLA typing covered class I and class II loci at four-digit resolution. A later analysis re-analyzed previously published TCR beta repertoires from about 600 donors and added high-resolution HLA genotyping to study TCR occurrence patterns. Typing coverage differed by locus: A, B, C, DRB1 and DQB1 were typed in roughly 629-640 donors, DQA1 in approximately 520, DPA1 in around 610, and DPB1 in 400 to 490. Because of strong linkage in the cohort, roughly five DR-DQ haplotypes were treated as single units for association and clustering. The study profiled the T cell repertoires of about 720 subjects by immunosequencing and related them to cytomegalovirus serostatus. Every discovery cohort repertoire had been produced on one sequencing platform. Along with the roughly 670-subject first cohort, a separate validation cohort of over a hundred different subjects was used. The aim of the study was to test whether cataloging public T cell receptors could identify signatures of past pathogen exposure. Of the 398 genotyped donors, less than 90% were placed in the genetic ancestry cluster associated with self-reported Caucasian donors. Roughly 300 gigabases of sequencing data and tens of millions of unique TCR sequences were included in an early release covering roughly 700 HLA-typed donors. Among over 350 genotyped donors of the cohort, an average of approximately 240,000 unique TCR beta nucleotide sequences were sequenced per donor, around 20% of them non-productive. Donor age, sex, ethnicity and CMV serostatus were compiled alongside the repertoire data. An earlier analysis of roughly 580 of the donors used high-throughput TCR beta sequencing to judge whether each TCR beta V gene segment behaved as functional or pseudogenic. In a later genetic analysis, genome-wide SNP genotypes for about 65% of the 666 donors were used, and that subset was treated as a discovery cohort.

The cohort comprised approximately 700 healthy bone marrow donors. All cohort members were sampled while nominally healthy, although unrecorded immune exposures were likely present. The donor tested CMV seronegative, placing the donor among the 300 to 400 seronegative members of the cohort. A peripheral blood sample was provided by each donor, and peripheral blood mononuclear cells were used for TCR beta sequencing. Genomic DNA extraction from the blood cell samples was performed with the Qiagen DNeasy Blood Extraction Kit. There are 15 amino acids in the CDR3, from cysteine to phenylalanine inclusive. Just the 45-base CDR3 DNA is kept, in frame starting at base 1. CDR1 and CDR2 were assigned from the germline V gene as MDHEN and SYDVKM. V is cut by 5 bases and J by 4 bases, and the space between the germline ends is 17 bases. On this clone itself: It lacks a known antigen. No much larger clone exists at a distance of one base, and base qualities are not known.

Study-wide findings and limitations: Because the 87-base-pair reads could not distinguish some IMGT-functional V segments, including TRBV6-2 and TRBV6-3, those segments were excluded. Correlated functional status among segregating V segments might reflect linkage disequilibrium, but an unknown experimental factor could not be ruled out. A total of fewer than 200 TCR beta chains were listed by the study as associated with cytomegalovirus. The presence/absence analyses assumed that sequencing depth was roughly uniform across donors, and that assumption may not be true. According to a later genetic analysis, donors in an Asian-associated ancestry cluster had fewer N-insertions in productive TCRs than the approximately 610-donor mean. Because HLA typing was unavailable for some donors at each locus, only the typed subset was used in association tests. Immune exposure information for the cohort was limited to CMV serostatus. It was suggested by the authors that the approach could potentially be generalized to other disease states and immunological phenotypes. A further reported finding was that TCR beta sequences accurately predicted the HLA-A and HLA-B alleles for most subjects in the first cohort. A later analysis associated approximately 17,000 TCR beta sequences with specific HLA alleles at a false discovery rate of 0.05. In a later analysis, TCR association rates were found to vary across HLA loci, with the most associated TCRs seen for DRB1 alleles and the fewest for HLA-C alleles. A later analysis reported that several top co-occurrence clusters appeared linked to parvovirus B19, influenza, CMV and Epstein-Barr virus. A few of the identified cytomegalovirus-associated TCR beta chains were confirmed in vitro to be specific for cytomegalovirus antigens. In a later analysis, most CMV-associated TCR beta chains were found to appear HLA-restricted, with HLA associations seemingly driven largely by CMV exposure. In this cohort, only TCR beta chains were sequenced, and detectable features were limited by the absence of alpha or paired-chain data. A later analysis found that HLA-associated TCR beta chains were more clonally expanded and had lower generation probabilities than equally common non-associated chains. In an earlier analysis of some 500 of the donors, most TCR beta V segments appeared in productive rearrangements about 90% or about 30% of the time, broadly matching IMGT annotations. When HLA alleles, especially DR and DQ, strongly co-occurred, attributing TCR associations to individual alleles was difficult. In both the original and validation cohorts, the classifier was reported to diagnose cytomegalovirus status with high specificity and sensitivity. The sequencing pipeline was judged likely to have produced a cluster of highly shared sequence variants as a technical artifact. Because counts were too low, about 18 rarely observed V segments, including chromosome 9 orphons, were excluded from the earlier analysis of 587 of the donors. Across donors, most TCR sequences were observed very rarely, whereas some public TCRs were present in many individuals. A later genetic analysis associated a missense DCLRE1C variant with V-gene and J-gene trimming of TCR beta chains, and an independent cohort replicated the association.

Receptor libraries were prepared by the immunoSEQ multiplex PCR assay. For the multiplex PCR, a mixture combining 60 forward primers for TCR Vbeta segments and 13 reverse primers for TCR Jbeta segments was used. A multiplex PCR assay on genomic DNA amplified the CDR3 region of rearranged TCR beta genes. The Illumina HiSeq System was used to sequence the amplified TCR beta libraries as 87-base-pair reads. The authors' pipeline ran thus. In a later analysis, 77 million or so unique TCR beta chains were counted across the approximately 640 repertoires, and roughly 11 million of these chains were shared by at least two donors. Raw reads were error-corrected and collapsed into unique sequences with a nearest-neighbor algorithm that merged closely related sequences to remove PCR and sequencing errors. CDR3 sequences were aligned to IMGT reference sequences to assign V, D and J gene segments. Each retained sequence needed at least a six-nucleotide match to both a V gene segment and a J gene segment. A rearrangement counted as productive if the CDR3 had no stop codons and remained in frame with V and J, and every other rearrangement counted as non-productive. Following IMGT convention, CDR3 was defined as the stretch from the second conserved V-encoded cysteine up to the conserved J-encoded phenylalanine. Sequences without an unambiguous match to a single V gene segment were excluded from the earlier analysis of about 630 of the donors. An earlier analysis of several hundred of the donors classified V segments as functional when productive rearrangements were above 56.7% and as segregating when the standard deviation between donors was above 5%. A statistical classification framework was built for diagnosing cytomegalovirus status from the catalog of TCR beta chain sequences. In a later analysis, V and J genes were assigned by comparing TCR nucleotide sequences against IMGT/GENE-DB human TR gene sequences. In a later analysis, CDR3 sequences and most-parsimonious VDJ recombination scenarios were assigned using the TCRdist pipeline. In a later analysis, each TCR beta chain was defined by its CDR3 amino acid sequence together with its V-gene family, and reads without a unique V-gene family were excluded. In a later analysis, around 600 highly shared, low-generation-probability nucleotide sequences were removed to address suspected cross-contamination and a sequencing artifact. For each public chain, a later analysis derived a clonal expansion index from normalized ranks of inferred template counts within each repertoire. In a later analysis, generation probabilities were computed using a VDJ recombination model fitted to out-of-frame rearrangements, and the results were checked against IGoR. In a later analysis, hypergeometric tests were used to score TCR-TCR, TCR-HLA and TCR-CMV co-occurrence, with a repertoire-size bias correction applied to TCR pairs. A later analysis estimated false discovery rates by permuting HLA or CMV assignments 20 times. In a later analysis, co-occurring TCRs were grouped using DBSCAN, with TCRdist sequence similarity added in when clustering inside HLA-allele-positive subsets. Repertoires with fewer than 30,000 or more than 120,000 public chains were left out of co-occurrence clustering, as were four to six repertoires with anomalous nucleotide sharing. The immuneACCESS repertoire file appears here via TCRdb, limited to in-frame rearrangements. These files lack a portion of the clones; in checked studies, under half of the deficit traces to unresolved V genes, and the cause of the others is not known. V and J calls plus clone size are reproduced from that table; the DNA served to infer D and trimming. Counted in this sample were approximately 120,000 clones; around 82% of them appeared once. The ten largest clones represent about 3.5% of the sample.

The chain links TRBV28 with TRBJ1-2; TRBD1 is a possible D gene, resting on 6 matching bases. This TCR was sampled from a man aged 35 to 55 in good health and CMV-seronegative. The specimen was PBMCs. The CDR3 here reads CASSLRGAPFYGYTF. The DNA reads TGTGCCAGCAGTCTCAGGGGAGCCCCCTTCTATGGCTACACCTTC.